Reported below is one TCR beta chain. This specimen comes from a study of blood T cell repertoires in COVID-19. Study-wide context: Researchers got acute and convalescent COVID-19 samples from the United States, Italy and Spain. T cells, B-cell-depleted T cells, or PBMCs supplied cDNA or gDNA.

In the study's own analysis: The assay estimated nucleated cells by amplifying reference gene primers. Method: immunoSEQ multiplex PCR; TCRdb's copy keeps in-frame clones and lacks some. V and J calls and clone size come straight from that table; D and trimming were deduced from the DNA. The table records 30,000 to 40,000 clones, more than 80% of them present only once. CDR1 is KGHDR and CDR2 is SFDVKD in the germline V gene. This CDR3 spans 12 amino acids. Trimming stripped 7 bases from V and 3 bases from J, with 6 bases between. This sequence joins TRBV24-1 and TRBJ2-1; D unresolved. Source material: peripheral blood. The clonotype comes from a man between 60 and 75 years old with active or convalescent COVID-19. CDR3 sequence: CATSRGYNEQFF. The CDR3 DNA sequence: TGTGCCACCAGCCGCGGCTACAATGAGCAGTTCTTC.